The 29 T cell receptor beta chains below come from one sample, sequenced in a study of immune evolution from preneoplasia to lung adenocarcinoma. Only in-frame clones appear in the TCRdb table, and some are missing; sequencing was by immunoSEQ multiplex PCR. The table has several thousand clones, 75% to 90% seen once; the top ten hold 2.5%. The specimen sequenced was FFPE atypical adenomatous hyperplasia tissue from the lung. Subset noted: atypical adenomatous hyperplasia (AAH), lung preneoplasia. These receptors all come from a person aged 65-85 years with lung adenocarcinoma.

The CDR3 spells CASSIAAGSAGELFF. In nucleotides, the CDR3 is TGTGCCAGTAGTATCGCGGCAGGGAGCGCCGGGGAGCTGTTTTTT. This chain connects TRBV19 to TRBJ2-2, with D perhaps TRBD1 or TRBD2 (5 bases each). The CDR3 spans 15 residues. Germline V CDR1 and CDR2: LNHDA, SQIVND (reference sequence). The V end was cut by 3 bases, the J end by 6 bases, with 14 bases between.

The chain is built from TRBV10-1 and TRBJ2-1; 8 nucleotides match TRBD2. V shed 5 bases, J shed 5 bases, and the junction held 5 bases outside the gene matches. Germline CDR1 and CDR2: WNHNN and SYGVQD (reference sequence). This CDR3 contains 14 residues. CDR3 in DNA: TGCGCCAGCAGTCTTACTAGCGGAAACAATGAGCAGTTCTTC. Translated, it gives CASSLTSGNNEQFF.

This clone was seen only once. The chain uses TRBV15 and TRBJ2-1; D might be TRBD2 (5 bases). Trimming pared 5 bases from V and 8 bases from J, leaving 16 bases between. The CDR3 extends over 14 amino acids. CDR1 LNHNV and CDR2 YYDKDF come from the germline V gene (reference sequence). The CDR3 DNA is TGTGCCACCAGCGTCCGACGCGGGCGGGATGAGCAGTTCTTC. It yields the protein CATSVRRGRDEQFF.

The chain links TRBV4-2 to TRBJ2-6; D may match TRBD1 or TRBD2 (5 bases each). Trimming took 1 base from V and 3 from J, leaving 7 bases between them. Per germline, CDR1 LGHNA and CDR2 YNFKEQ. The CDR3 loop spans 15 amino acids. The CDR3 DNA reads as TGTGCCAGCAGCCAAGCTGGGGGTGGGGCCAACGTCCTGACTTTC. Translating it yields CASSQAGGGANVLTF.

CDR3 residues: CASSLSLAGVRFQFF. The CDR3 nucleotides read TGTGCCAGCAGCTTAAGTTTAGCGGGAGTCCGATTTCAGTTCTTC. This chain links TRBV13 with TRBJ2-1, with 9 bases matching TRBD2. CDR1 and CDR2 from the germline V gene are PRHDT and FYEKMQ (reference sequence). CDR3 length: 15 amino acids. V lost 2 bases, J lost 13 bases, and 12 bases stayed unmatched. Drawing the rest from reference TRBV13 and TRBJ2-1, the complete variable domain is AAGVIQSPRHLIKEKRETATLKCYPIPRHDTVYWYQQGPGQDPQFLISFYEKMQSDKGSIPDRFSAQQFSDYHSELNMSSLELGDSALYFCASSLSLAGVRFQFFGPGTRLTVL.

This rearrangement joins TRBV5-1 to TRBJ1-2; possible D gene TRBD1, 5 bases. CDR3 size: 14 residues. V lost 4 bases, J lost 0 bases, and 10 bases lay in between. In germline, CDR1 is SGHRS, CDR2 YFSETQ. CDR3: CASSVSTANYGYTF. CDR3 nucleotides: TGCGCCAGCAGCGTATCGACAGCTAACTATGGCTACACCTTC.

The J gene is TRBJ2-2, the V gene TRBV7-3; possibly TRBD2 for D (5 bases). The CDR3 covers 14 residues. Germline V gives CDR1 SGHTA, CDR2 FQGTGA. The germline V and J ends were trimmed by 5 bases and 4 bases, with 11 bases remaining between them. CDR3 sequence reads: CASSLLEGTGELFF. The CDR3 region has the DNA TGTGCCAGCAGCCTCTTAGAGGGCACCGGGGAGCTGTTTTTT. The full variable domain, rest sourced from reference TRBV7-3 and TRBJ2-2, is GAGVSQTPSNKVTEKGKYVELRCDPISGHTALYWYRQSLGQGPEFLIYFQGTGAADDSGLPNDRFFAVRPEGSVSTLKIQRTERGDSAVYLCASSLLEGTGELFFGEGSRLTVL.

The rearrangement uses TRBV11-2 and TRBJ2-2, with a tentative D call TRBD2 (5 bases). Germline assignment: CDR1 SGHAT and CDR2 FQNNGV. CDR3 length: 15 residues. Trimming took 4 bases from V and 5 from J, leaving 14 bases between them. The CDR3 sequence is CASSSETAGTGELFF. As DNA, the CDR3 is TGTGCCAGCAGCTCCGAGACGGCGGGTACCGGGGAGCTGTTTTTT.

The chain couples TRBV11-1 to TRBJ2-7, with 9 nucleotides matching TRBD1. CDR1 SGHAT and CDR2 FQDESV come from the germline V gene (reference sequence). This CDR3 spans 16 amino acids. Trimming at V came to 5 bases and at J to 6 bases, leaving 14 bases not matched to a gene. CDR3 in amino acids: CASSLIAPGQGGEQYF. The CDR3 DNA follows: TGTGCCAGCAGCCTCATTGCGCCGGGACAGGGCGGCGAGCAGTACTTC. The full variable domain, in which reference TRBV11-1 and TRBJ2-7 provide the parts outside the CDR3, is EAEVAQSPRYKITEKSQAVAFWCDPISGHATLYWYRQILGQGPELLVQFQDESVVDDSQLPKDRFSAERLKGVDSTLKIQPAELGDSAMYLCASSLIAPGQGGEQYFGPGTRLTVT.

This rearrangement joins TRBV7-9 to TRBJ1-2; 7 bases are a match to TRBD1. The CDR3 is 14 residues long. V shed 1 base, J shed 6 bases, and the junction held 5 bases outside the gene matches. The germline V gene encodes CDR1 SEHNR and CDR2 FQNEAQ (reference sequence). The CDR3 DNA follows: TGTGCCAGCAGCTTAGGACAGGGTGTGGATGGCTACACCTTC. This gives the protein CASSLGQGVDGYTF.

The chain has TRBV30 and TRBJ2-2, with unresolved D. The CDR3 loop spans 14 amino acids. The germline V gene has CDR1 GTSNPN and CDR2 SVGIG (reference sequence). The ends were cut back, 3 bases at V and 2 bases at J, with 10 bases in the middle. CDR3 sequence (DNA): TGTGCCTGGAGGGAGAGGAGAAACACCGGGGAGCTGTTTTTT. The encoded protein is CAWRERRNTGELFF.

The chain has TRBV7-8 and TRBJ2-1, with D tentatively TRBD1 or TRBD2 (5 bases each). In germline, CDR1 is SGHVS, CDR2 FQNEAQ. Trimming removed 7 bases at V and 5 bases at J, with 21 bases between. This CDR3 is built from 16 residues. The CDR3 DNA follows: TGTGCCAGCATCCCCCCTGGGGACCCCCCTAACAATGAGCAGTTCTTC. Its protein product is CASIPPGDPPNNEQFF.

The V and J genes are TRBV9 and TRBJ2-1; D is possibly TRBD1 or TRBD2 (5 bases each). The CDR3 length is 15 residues. CDR1 and CDR2 from the germline V gene are SGDLS and YYNGEE. Trimming removed 0 bases from V and 8 bases from J, with 15 bases in between. The CDR3 sequence is CASSVDRPRDDEQFF. The CDR3, as DNA: TGTGCCAGCAGCGTAGATCGCCCTAGGGACGATGAGCAGTTCTTC.

This rearrangement joins TRBV9 to TRBJ1-1, with D uncertain. The CDR3 contains 15 residues. CDR1 is SGDLS and CDR2 is YYNGEE in the germline V gene. The V and J ends lost 2 bases and 1 base respectively, with 12 bases between them. The CDR3 loop reads CASSVSVEANTEAFF. In DNA form, the CDR3 reads TGTGCCAGCAGCGTTTCGGTGGAGGCGAACACTGAAGCTTTCTTT.

This chain links TRBV18 with TRBJ1-1; D is unresolved. CDR3 size: 11 residues. Germline CDR1 and CDR2: KGHSH and LQKENI. V gave up 8 bases and J gave up 5 bases, with 9 bases separating them. The CDR3 reads CASKKGTEAFF. In DNA, the CDR3 is TGTGCCAGCAAAAAAGGTACTGAAGCTTTCTTT.

The gene calls are TRBV30 and TRBJ2-7, with 7 bases fitting TRBD1. The J segment lost 2 bases and the V segment lost 2 bases, leaving 15 bases of the junction unmatched. The CDR3 spans 17 residues. Germline-derived CDR1 and CDR2 are GTSNPN and SVGIG (reference sequence). The CDR3 reads CAWSRTTFRDRTYEQYF. The CDR3 bases are TGTGCCTGGAGTCGGACCACATTCCGGGACAGAACCTACGAGCAGTACTTC.

To note about this clone: Mismatch with germline at one junction end may stem from a read error. The chain carries TRBV28 and TRBJ1-2; D not certain. The CDR3 is 12 amino acids. The germline V gene encodes CDR1 MDHEN and CDR2 SYDVKM. CDR3 region: CASSLWGAGKEF. CDR3 DNA: TGTGCCAGCAGTTTATGGGGCGCCGGAAAAGAATTC.

The chain recombines TRBV9 with TRBJ2-2; a possible D gene is TRBD1 (5 bases). Trimming pared 0 bases from V and 2 bases from J, leaving 11 bases between. Germline loops: CDR1 SGDLS, CDR2 YYNGEE. This CDR3 is 16 amino acids long. The CDR3: CASSVGTGINTGELFF. CDR3 bases: TGTGCCAGCAGCGTAGGTACAGGAATAAACACCGGGGAGCTGTTTTTT.

This chain connects TRBV5-4 to TRBJ1-2, with D perhaps matching TRBD1 (6 bases). In germline, CDR1 is SGHNT, CDR2 YYREEE (reference sequence). Trimming took 2 bases from V and 6 from J, leaving 11 bases between them. The CDR3 loop spans 13 amino acids. As DNA, the CDR3 is TGTGCCAGCAGCTTACAGGGTAGGGATGGCTACACCTTC. It encodes CASSLQGRDGYTF.

The chain recombines TRBV2 with TRBJ2-6; tentatively, D is TRBD1 (5 bases). The germline V and J ends were trimmed by 2 bases and 0 bases, with 11 bases remaining between them. Germline CDR1 reads SNHLY; CDR2 reads FYNNEI. This CDR3 spans 17 amino acids. DNA of the CDR3: TGTGCCAGCAGTGAAACAAGAGACAGCTCTGGGGCCAACGTCCTGACTTTC. This gives the protein CASSETRDSSGANVLTF.

This chain uses TRBV18 with TRBJ2-2; 7 bases are a match to TRBD1. This CDR3 region has 16 residues. J was trimmed by 4 bases and V by 3 bases; bases with no gene match: 8. The germline V gene encodes CDR1 KGHSH and CDR2 LQKENI. The CDR3 reads CASSPSGGRSTGELFF. DNA of the CDR3: TGTGCCAGCTCACCGTCAGGGGGTCGTAGCACCGGGGAGCTGTTTTTT.

The count of this clone is one. The chain uses TRBV11-3 and TRBJ1-1, with D perhaps TRBD1 (6 bases). The CDR3 loop spans 14 amino acids. Germline values: CDR1 SGHNT, CDR2 YENEEA. Trimming took 4 bases from V and 4 from J, leaving 13 bases between them. The CDR3 loop is CASSSGGWATEAFF. CDR3 sequence (DNA): TGTGCCAGCAGCTCGGGGGGCTGGGCCACTGAAGCTTTCTTT.

The chain couples TRBV5-5 to TRBJ2-5; D may be TRBD1 or TRBD2 (5 bases each). CDR1 SGHKS and CDR2 YYEKEE come from the germline V gene (reference sequence). V dropped 4 bases and J dropped 0 bases, with 13 bases sitting between them. CDR3 length equals 15 residues. The CDR3 region has the DNA TGTGCCAGCAGCCCCCCCGGGGCATACCAAGAGACCCAGTACTTC. This codes for CASSPPGAYQETQYF.

The chain has TRBV18 and TRBJ1-2; D not certain. CDR1 is KGHSH, CDR2 LQKENI, per germline. CDR3 length: 15 amino acids. V lost 4 bases and J 7 bases, leaving 19 bases between the germline ends. CDR3 DNA sequence: TGTGCCAGCTCACTCTCTAGAGATTTAAGCGTTGGCTACACCTTC. It is translated as CASSLSRDLSVGYTF.

The chain employs TRBV7-8 and TRBJ2-1, with D possibly matching TRBD1 (5 bases). CDR3 length: 14 residues. Per germline, CDR1 SGHVS and CDR2 FQNEAQ. The V end was cut by 1 base, the J end by 7 bases, with 11 bases between. The CDR3, as DNA: TGTGCCAGCAGCTTAGATTTGGGGCGGAATGAGCAGTTCTTC. Its translation is CASSLDLGRNEQFF. Full variable domain (outside the CDR3, taken from reference TRBV7-8 and TRBJ2-1): GAGVSQSPRYKVAKRGQDVALRCDPISGHVSLFWYQQALGQGPEFLTYFQNEAQLDKSGLPSDRFFAERPEGSVSTLKIQRTQQEDSAVYLCASSLDLGRNEQFFGPGTRLTVL.

The chain links TRBV7-3 to TRBJ2-3; D is undetermined. Germline CDR1 reads SGHTA; CDR2 reads FQGTGA. V lost 5 bases and J 5 bases, leaving 11 bases between the germline ends. The CDR3 extends over 13 amino acids. The CDR3 region is CASSLSLGDTQYF. The CDR3 bases are TGTGCCAGCAGCCTCTCTTTAGGAGATACGCAGTATTTT.

About this clone: The junction differs from germline at one of its ends, possibly a read error. V is TRBV6-5 and J is TRBJ2-6; weak D call: TRBD1 (5 bases). CDR3 length: 13 residues. In germline, CDR1 is MNHEY, CDR2 SVGAGI. The CDR3 bases are TGTGCCAGCTCAGTCTCTGGGGCCAGCGTCCTGACTTTC. It specifies CASSVSGASVLTF.

This clone appeared once. This sequence joins TRBV28 and TRBJ1-2, with a weak D call TRBD1 (6 bases). Looked up from germline, CDR1 is MDHEN and CDR2 is SYDVKM. This CDR3 is built from 14 residues. V was cut by 7 bases and J by 4 bases, with 16 bases left in between. The CDR3 here is CASIEAGAGYGYTF. The CDR3 region has the DNA TGTGCCAGCATCGAGGCGGGGGCAGGCTATGGCTACACCTTC.

V is TRBV18 and J is TRBJ2-2; the D gene is possibly TRBD2 (6 bases). The V gene's germline CDR1 is KGHSH and CDR2 LQKENI. The CDR3 runs to 13 residues. The V end was cut by 2 bases, the J end by 5 bases, with 6 bases between. CDR3 DNA: TGTGCCAGCTCACCAAGCGGGACCGGGGAGCTGTTTTTT. Translating gives CASSPSGTGELFF.